This TCR beta chain was sequenced for a study of shared clonotypes between healthy human individuals. The study enrolled healthy HIV-negative adults without recent acute infections or vaccinations as donors. Profiling relied on immunoSEQ multiplex PCR, and the TCRdb table lists in-frame clones only, not all of them. The sample holds 2 million to 2.5 million clones; around 95% are singletons and the top ten take more than 0.1%. This CDR3 is 18 amino acids long. The V end lost 0 bases, the J end lost 0 bases, and 17 bases lay between the germline ends. Germline V CDR1 and CDR2: MGHRA, YSYEKL. Sequencing was carried out using naive CD4+ T cells sorted from blood. Stated subset: CD45RA+ positively selected. The source is a young man in good health. The V call is TRBV4-1, the J call TRBJ1-1, with TRBD1 as a possible D gene (6 bases). The CDR3: CASSQDPPGRTVNTEAFF. The CDR3 DNA follows: TGCGCCAGCAGCCAAGACCCACCGGGGAGGACAGTGAACACTGAAGCTTTCTTT.